This T cell receptor (beta chain) emerged from a study of STAT3 mutations in large granular lymphocyte leukemia. Study findings and constraints: In several patients, dominant TCR clone burden exceeded STAT3 mutant burden. Every T-LGLL patient had at least one immunodominant TCRbeta clonotype.

This clone appeared a few times. Antigen: not known. TCRdb's table, derived via immunoSEQ multiplex PCR, lists solely in-frame clones and lacks some. Here the sample spans tens of thousands of clones, about 88% being singletons. V was clipped by 0 bases and J by 3 bases, with 12 bases between them. CDR1 LGHNA and CDR2 YSLEER come from the germline V gene. This CDR3 spans 16 amino acids. The chain has TRBV4-3 and TRBJ1-5; D remains unclear. Sequenced sample: PBMCs. The origin of this receptor is a human donor with T large granular lymphocyte leukemia. Some clones in this sample may be carry-over from other donors' samples. CDR3 sequence (DNA): TGCGCCAGCAGCCAAGATGTCGTTCGGGCCAATCAGCCCCAGCATTTT. The encoded protein is CASSQDVVRANQPQHF.